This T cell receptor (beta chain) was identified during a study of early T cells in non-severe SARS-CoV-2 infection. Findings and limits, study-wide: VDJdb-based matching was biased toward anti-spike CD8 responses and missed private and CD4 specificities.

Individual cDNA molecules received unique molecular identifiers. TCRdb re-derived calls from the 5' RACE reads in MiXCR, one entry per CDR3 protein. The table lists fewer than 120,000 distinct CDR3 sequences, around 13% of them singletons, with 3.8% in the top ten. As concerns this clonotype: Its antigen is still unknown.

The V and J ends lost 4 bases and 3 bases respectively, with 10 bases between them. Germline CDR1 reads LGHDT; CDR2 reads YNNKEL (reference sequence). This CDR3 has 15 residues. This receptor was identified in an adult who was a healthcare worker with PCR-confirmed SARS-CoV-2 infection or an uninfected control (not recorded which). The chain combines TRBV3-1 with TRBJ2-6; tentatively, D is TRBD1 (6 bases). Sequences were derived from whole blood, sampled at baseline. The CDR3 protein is CASSPQGRGANVLTF. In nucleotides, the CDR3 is TGTGCCAGCAGCCCACAGGGACGTGGGGCCAACGTCCTGACTTTC.